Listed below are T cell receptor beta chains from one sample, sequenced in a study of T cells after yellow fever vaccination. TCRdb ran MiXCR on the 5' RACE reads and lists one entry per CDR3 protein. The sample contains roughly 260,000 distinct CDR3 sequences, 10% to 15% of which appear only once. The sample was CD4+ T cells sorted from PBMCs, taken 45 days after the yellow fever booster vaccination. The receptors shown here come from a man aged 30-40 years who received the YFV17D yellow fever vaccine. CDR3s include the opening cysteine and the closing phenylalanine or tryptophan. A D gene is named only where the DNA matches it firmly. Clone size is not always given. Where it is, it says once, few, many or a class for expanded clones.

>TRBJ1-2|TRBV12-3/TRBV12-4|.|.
TGTGCCAGCAACACCTACTTGGGGACATCCTATGGCTACACCTTC
CASNTYLGTSYGYTF
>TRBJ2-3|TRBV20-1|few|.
TGCAGTGCTAGAGGGGGGCAGTCGGGAGCTAGGACAGATACGCAGTATTTT
CSARGGQSGARTDTQYF
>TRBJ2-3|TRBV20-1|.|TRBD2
TGCAGTGCTGGAGCGGGAAGCACAGATACGCAGTATTTT
CSAGAGSTDTQYF
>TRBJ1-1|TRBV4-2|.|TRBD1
TGTGCCAGCAGCCCACGAGGGACAGATGTTGAAGCTTTCTTT
CASSPRGTDVEAFF
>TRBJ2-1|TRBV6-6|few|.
TGTGCCAGCAGTCCTGAGAACCACAATGAGCAGTTCTTC
CASSPENHNEQFF
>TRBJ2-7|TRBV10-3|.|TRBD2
TGTGCCATCAAATTTGCTAGCGGGCCCTACGAGCAGTACTTC
CAIKFASGPYEQYF
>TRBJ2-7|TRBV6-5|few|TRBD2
TGTGCCAGCAGACCCAGCGGGAGTTGGCACGAGCAGTACTTC
CASRPSGSWHEQYF
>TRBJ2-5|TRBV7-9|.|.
TGTGCCAGCAGCCCCGAGGGACGGACGGAGGAGACCCAGTACTTC
CASSPEGRTEETQYF
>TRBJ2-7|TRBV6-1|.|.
TGTGCCAGCCAAGATTGGGACGGTGCCTACGAGCAGTACTTC
CASQDWDGAYEQYF
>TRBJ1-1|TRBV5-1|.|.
TGCGCCAGCACGGGCGAGGGAAGTGGAGCTTTCTTT
CASTGEGSGAFF
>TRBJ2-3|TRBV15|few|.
TGTGCCACCAGCAGAGGACTGGCACAGATCACAGATACGCAGTATTTT
CATSRGLAQITDTQYF
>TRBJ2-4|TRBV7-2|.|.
TGTGCCAGCAGACGATCCCGGGACACCGGTCCGTACTTC
CASRRSRDTGPYF
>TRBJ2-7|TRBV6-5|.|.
TGTGCCAGCAGTTACACTAGGGGTTGGGAGCAGTACTTC
CASSYTRGWEQYF
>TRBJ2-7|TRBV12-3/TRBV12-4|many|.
TGTGCCAGCAGTAAGGATCTGTACGAGCAGTACTTC
CASSKDLYEQYF
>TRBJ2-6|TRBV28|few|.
TGTGCCAGCAGTTTTGGGGCGTGGGCCAACGTCCTGACTTTC
CASSFGAWANVLTF
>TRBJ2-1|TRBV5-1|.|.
TGCGCCAGCAGCTTGGTGACTTGGGATGAGCAGTTCTTC
CASSLVTWDEQFF
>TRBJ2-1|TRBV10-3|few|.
TGTGCCATCCAGAAGGGCGGCAATGAGCAGTTCTTC
CAIQKGGNEQFF
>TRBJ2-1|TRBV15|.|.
TGTGCCACCAGCTTTCGGAGGGGACAAATCTACAATGAGCAGTTCTTC
CATSFRRGQIYNEQFF
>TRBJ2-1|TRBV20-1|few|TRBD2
TGCAGTGCTAGAGCCCTAGCGGGAGGGCGTGAGCAGTTCTTC
CSARALAGGREQFF
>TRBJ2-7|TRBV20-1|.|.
TGCAGTGTCGGGGACAACTACGAGCAGTACTTC
CSVGDNYEQYF
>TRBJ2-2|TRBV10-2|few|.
TGCGCTACGGGGCCCGCGAACACCGGGGAGCTGTTTTTT
CATGPANTGELFF
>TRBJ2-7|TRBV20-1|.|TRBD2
TGCAGTGCTAGGGACGCCGGGACTAGCTCTTACGAGCAGTACTTC
CSARDAGTSSYEQYF